This entry concerns a single TCR beta chain. This entry is derived from a study of blood T cell repertoires in COVID-19. For the study at large: Material from acute and convalescent COVID-19 was sourced from the United States, Italy and Spain. Nucleic acid was either cDNA or gDNA, and it came from T cells, B-cell-depleted T cells, or PBMCs.

CDR1 is LGHDT, CDR2 YNNKEL, per germline (reference sequence). This CDR3 has 16 amino acids. Trimming at V came to 3 bases and at J to 9 bases, leaving 11 bases not matched to a gene. Per the original methods: Amplification with reference gene primers provided the estimates of nucleated cell counts. The data were produced by immunoSEQ multiplex PCR, yet TCRdb's version contains in-frame clones alone and is incomplete. V and J calls and clone size are given by that table; D and trimming were obtained from the DNA. The sample has 340,000 or so clones; around 86% are singletons. Sequencing input: peripheral blood. The genes are TRBV3-1 (or the pseudogene TRBV3-2) and TRBJ2-1; 10 nucleotides agree with TRBD1. The sequence was obtained from a man in his fifties with active or convalescent COVID-19. CDR3 residues: CASSHSPGQGSREQFF. CDR3 in DNA: TGTGCCAGCAGCCATTCTCCGGGACAGGGGTCTCGTGAGCAGTTCTTC.